This T cell receptor (beta chain) came from a study of T cell responses to AZD1222 COVID-19 vaccine. Study-wide points: Receipt of two AZD1222 doses was followed by a rise in Spike-specific TCR breadth and depth. It was only after the peak T cell response that any repertoires were sampled. Spike-wide coverage was observed for vaccine-associated CD4 TCRs, with dominant responses at 160-218 and 743-854.

In regard to this clone: Its antigen is undetermined.

The assay was immunoSEQ multiplex PCR, and TCRdb's table has in-frame clones only and misses some. In the table there are around 180,000 clones, over 70% of which are singletons. Germline lookup yields CDR1 SGHVS and CDR2 FQNEAQ. The CDR3 extends over 14 amino acids. V was pared by 4 bases and J by 5 bases, with 6 bases of the junction left unmatched. The starting material was peripheral blood, obtained on day 0 of MenACWY control vaccination. The chain is built from TRBV7-8 and TRBJ2-5, with 8 bases that match TRBD1. This sequence was found in an adult in good health. This CDR3 is CASSSAGQGETQYF. The CDR3, as DNA: TGTGCCAGCAGCTCTGCTGGACAGGGTGAGACCCAGTACTTC.